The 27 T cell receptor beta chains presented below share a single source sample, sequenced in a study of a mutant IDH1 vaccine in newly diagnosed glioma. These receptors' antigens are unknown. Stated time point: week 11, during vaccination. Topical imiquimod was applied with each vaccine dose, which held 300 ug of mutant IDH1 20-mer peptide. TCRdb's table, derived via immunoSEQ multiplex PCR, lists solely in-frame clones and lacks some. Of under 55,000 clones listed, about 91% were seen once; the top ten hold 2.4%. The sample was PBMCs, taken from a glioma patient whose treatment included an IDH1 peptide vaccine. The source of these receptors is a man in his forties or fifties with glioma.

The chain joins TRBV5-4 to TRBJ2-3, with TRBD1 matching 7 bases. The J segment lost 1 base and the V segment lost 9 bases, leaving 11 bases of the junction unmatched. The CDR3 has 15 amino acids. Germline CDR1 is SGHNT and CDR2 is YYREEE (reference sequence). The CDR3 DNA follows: TGTGCCACCGCGTTACGGGACAGACGCACAGATACGCAGTATTTT. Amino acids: CATALRDRRTDTQYF. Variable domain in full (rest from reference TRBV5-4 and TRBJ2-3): ETGVTQSPTHLIKTRGQQVTLRCSSQSGHNTVSWYQQALGQGPQFIFQYYREEENGRGNFPPRFSGLQFPNYSSELNVNALELDDSALYLCATALRDRRTDTQYFGPGTRLTVL.

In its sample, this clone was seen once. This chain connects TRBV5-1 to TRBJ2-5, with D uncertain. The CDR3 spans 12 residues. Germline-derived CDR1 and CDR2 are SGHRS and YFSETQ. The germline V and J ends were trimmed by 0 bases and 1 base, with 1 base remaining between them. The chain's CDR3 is CASSLAQETQYF. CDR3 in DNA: TGCGCCAGCAGCTTGGCCCAAGAGACCCAGTACTTC.

DNA for the CDR3: TGTGCCAGCAGCGTCTCATCCGGGACTAGCGGCTACGAGCAGTACTTC. This gives the protein CASSVSSGTSGYEQYF. The chain carries TRBV9 and TRBJ2-5, with 11 bases that match TRBD2. The J call may be wrong; the DNA end is better matched by TRBJ2-7. Germline V lookup: CDR1 SGDLS, CDR2 YYNGEE. CDR3 length equals 16 residues.

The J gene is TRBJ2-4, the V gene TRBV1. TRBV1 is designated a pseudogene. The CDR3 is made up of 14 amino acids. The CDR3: CTSSHGLAKNIQYF. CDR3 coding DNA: TGCACCAGCAGCCATGGATTAGCCAAAAACATTCAGTACTTC.

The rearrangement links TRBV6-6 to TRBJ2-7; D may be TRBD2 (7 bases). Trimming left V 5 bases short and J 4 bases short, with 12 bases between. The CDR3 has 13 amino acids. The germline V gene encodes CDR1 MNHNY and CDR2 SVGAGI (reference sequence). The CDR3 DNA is TGTGCCAGCAGTGCCGGGGGGCGGTACGAGCAGTACTTC. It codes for CASSAGGRYEQYF.

The CDR3 nucleotides are TGTGCCAGCAGCTCGGGACAGATTTACAATGAGCAGTTCTTC. Translating it yields CASSSGQIYNEQFF. The rearrangement uses TRBV11-1 and TRBJ2-1, with 7 bases lining up with TRBD1. The V and J ends lost 4 bases and 4 bases, in that order; junction bases with no gene match: 4. CDR3 length equals 14 residues. The germline CDR1 and CDR2 sequences are SGHAT and FQDESV (reference sequence). The whole variable domain, remainder taken from reference TRBV11-1 and TRBJ2-1, is EAEVAQSPRYKITEKSQAVAFWCDPISGHATLYWYRQILGQGPELLVQFQDESVVDDSQLPKDRFSAERLKGVDSTLKIQPAELGDSAMYLCASSSGQIYNEQFFGPGTRLTVL.

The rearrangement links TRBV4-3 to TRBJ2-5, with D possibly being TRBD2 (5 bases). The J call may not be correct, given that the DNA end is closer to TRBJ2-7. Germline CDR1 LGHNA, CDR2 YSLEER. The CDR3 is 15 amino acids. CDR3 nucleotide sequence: TGCGCCAGCAGCCAAGAGGAGGCTTCGGCCTACGAGCAGTACTTC. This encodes CASSQEEASAYEQYF.

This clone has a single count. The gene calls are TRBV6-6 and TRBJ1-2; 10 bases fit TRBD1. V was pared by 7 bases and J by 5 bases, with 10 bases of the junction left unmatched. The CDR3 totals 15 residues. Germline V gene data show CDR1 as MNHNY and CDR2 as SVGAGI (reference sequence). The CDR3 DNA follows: TGTGCCAGCACTCCTTCCGGGACAGGGGTATATGGCTACACCTTC. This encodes CASTPSGTGVYGYTF.

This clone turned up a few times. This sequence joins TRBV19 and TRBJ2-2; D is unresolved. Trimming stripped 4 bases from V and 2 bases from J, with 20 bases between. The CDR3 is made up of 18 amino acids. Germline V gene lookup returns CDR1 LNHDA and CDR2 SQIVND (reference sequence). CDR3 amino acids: CASSSPSLRHLNTGELFF. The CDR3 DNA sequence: TGTGCCAGTAGTAGTCCCTCCCTAAGACACCTTAACACCGGGGAGCTGTTTTTT. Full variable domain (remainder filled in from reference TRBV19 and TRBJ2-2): DGGITQSPKYLFRKEGQNVTLSCEQNLNHDAMYWYRQDPGQGLRLIYYSQIVNDFQKGDIAEGYSVSREKKESFPLTVTSAQKNPTAFYLCASSSPSLRHLNTGELFFGEGSRLTVL.

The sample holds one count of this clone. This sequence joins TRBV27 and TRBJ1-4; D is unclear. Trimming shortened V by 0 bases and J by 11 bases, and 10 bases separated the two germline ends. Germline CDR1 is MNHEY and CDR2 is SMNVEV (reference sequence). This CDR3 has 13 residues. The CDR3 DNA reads TGTGCCAGCAGTTTATCGCCCTTTTCGAAACTGTTTTTT. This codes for CASSLSPFSKLFF.

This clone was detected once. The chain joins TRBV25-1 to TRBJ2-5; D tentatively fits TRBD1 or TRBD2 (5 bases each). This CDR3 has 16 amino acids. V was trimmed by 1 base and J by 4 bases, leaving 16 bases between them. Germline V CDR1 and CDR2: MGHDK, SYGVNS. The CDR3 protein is CASSELGTERGETQYF. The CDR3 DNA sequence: TGTGCCAGCAGTGAATTAGGGACGGAGCGAGGAGAGACCCAGTACTTC.

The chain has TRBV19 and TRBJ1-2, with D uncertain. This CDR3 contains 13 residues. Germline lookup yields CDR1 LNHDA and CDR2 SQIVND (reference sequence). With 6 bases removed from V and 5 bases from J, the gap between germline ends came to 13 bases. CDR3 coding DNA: TGTGCCAGTAGCACTGTTCTCTTTTATGGCTACACCTTC. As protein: CASSTVLFYGYTF.

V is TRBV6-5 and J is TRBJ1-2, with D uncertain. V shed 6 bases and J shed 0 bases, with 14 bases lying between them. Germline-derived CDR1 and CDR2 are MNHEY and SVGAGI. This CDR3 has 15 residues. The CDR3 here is CASSPVRGTNYGYTF. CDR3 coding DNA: TGTGCCAGCAGCCCAGTACGGGGTACTAACTATGGCTACACCTTC.

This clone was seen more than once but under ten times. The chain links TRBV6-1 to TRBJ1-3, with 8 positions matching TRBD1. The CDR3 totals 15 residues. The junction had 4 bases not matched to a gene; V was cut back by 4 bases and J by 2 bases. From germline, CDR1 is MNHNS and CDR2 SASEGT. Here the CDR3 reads CASSADRVPGNTIYF. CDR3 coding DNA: TGTGCCAGCAGTGCGGACAGGGTGCCTGGAAACACCATATATTTT.

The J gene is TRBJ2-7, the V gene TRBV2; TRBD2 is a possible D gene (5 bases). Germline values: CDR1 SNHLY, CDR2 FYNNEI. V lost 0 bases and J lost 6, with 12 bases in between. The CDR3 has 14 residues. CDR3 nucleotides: TGTGCCAGCAGTGAAGCGCGACGGACTGGCGAGCAGTACTTC. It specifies CASSEARRTGEQYF. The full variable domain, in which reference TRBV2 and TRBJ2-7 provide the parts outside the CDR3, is EPEVTQTPSHQVTQMGQEVILRCVPISNHLYFYWYRQILGQKVEFLVSFYNNEISEKSEIFDDQFSVERPDGSNFTLKIRSTKLEDSAMYFCASSEARRTGEQYFGPGTRLTVT.

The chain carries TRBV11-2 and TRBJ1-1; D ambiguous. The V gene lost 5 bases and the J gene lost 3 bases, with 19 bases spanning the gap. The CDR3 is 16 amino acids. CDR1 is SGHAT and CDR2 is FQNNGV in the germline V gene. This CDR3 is CASSRIPHRKDTEAFF. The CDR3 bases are TGTGCCAGCAGCCGTATACCACACCGAAAGGACACTGAAGCTTTCTTT.

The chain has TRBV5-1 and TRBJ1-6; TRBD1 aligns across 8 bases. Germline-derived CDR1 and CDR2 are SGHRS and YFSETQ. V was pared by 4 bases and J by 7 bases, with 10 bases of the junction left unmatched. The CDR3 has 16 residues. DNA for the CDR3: TGCGCCAGCAGCCCCAGATCCAGGGGGCACAATTCACCCCTCCACTTT. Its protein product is CASSPRSRGHNSPLHF.

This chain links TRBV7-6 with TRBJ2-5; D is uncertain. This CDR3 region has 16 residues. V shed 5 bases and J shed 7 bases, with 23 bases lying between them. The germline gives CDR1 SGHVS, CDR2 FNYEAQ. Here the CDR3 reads CASSPQSGRPGGTQYF. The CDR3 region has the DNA TGTGCCAGCAGCCCGCAATCCGGACGTCCAGGCGGGACCCAGTACTTC.

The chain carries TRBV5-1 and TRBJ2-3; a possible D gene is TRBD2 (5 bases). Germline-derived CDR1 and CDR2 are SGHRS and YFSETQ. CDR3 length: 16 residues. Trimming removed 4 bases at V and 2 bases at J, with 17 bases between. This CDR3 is CASSPPGVSSTDTQYF. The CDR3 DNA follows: TGCGCCAGCAGCCCACCCGGGGTTTCGTCCACAGATACGCAGTATTTT.

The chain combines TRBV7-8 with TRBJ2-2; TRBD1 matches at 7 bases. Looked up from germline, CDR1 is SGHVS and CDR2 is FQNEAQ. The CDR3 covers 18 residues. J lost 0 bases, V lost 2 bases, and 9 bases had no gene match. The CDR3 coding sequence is TGTGCCAGCAGCTTAAACCGGCCCGGGACAGCGAACACCGGGGAGCTGTTTTTT. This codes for CASSLNRPGTANTGELFF.

The CDR3, as DNA: TGTGCCAGCAGTTTCGGTTCGACAGGGGTGGACACTGAAGCTTTCTTT. Translation: CASSFGSTGVDTEAFF. The rearrangement uses TRBV28 and TRBJ1-1; 8 bases are shared with TRBD1. Trimming at V came to 3 bases and at J to 3 bases, leaving 9 bases not matched to a gene. Germline assignment: CDR1 MDHEN and CDR2 SYDVKM. This CDR3 comprises 16 residues. The whole variable domain, remainder taken from reference TRBV28 and TRBJ1-1, is DVKVTQSSRYLVKRTGEKVFLECVQDMDHENMFWYRQDPGLGLRLIYFSYDVKMKEKGDIPEGYSVSREKKERFSLILESASTNQTSMYLCASSFGSTGVDTEAFFGQGTRLTVV.

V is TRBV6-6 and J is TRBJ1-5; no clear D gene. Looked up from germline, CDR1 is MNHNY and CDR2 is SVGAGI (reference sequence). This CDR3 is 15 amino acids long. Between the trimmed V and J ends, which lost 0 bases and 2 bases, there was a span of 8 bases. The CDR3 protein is CASSYSWVGNQPQHF. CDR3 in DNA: TGTGCCAGCAGTTACTCTTGGGTCGGCAATCAGCCCCAGCATTTT.

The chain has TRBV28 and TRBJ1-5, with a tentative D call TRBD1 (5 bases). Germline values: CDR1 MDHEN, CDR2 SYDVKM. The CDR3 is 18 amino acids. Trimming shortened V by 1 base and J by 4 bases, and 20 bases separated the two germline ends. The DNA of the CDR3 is TGTGCCAGCAGTTTATATGGGTGGTCTTATCAGGGTAATCAGCCCCAGCATTTT. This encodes CASSLYGWSYQGNQPQHF. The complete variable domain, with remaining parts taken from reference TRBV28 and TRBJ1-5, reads DVKVTQSSRYLVKRTGEKVFLECVQDMDHENMFWYRQDPGLGLRLIYFSYDVKMKEKGDIPEGYSVSREKKERFSLILESASTNQTSMYLCASSLYGWSYQGNQPQHFGDGTRLSIL.

The CDR3 here is CASSPRGGFGEQYF. The CDR3 bases are TGCGCCAGCAGCCCAAGGGGGGGGTTCGGCGAGCAGTACTTC. The V call is TRBV4-3, the J call TRBJ2-7; TRBD2 is a possible D gene (7 bases). The CDR3 spans 14 residues. Germline V lookup: CDR1 LGHNA, CDR2 YSLEER. Trimming shortened V by 4 bases and J by 6 bases, and 16 bases separated the two germline ends.

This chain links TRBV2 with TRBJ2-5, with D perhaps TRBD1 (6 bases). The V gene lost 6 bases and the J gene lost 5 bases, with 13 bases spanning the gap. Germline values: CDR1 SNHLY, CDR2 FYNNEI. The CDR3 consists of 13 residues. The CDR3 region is CASRRQALETQYF. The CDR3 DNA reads TGTGCCAGCAGACGACAGGCGTTGGAGACCCAGTACTTC.

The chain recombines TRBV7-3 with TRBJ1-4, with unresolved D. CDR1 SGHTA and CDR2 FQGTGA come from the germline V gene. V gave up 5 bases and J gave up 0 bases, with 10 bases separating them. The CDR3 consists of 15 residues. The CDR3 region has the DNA TGTGCCAGCAGCCCATGGTGGCCAACTAATGAAAAACTGTTTTTT. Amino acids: CASSPWWPTNEKLFF. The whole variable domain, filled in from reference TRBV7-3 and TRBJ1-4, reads GAGVSQTPSNKVTEKGKYVELRCDPISGHTALYWYRQSLGQGPEFLIYFQGTGAADDSGLPNDRFFAVRPEGSVSTLKIQRTERGDSAVYLCASSPWWPTNEKLFFGSGTQLSVL.

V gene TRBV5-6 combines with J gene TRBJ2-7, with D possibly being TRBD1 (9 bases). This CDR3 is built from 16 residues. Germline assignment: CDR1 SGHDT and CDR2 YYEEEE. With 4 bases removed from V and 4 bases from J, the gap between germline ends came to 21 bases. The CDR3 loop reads CASSPAGGGTGYEQYF. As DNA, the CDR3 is TGTGCCAGCAGCCCCGCGGGGGGAGGGACAGGGTACGAGCAGTACTTC.